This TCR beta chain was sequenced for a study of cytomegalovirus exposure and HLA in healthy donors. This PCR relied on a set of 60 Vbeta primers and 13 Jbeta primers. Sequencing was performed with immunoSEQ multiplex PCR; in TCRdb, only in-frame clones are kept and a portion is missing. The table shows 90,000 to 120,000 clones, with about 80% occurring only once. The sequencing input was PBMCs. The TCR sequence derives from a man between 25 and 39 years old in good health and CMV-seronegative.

The CDR3 coding sequence is TGTGCCAGCAGTTTTAAGGGGTTCCGCACAGATACGCAGTATTTT. This translates into CASSFKGFRTDTQYF. The gene calls are TRBV28 and TRBJ2-3, with a weak D call TRBD1 (5 bases). Trimming removed 3 bases at V and 1 base at J, with 11 bases between. Germline lookup yields CDR1 MDHEN and CDR2 SYDVKM. This CDR3 is built from 15 residues.